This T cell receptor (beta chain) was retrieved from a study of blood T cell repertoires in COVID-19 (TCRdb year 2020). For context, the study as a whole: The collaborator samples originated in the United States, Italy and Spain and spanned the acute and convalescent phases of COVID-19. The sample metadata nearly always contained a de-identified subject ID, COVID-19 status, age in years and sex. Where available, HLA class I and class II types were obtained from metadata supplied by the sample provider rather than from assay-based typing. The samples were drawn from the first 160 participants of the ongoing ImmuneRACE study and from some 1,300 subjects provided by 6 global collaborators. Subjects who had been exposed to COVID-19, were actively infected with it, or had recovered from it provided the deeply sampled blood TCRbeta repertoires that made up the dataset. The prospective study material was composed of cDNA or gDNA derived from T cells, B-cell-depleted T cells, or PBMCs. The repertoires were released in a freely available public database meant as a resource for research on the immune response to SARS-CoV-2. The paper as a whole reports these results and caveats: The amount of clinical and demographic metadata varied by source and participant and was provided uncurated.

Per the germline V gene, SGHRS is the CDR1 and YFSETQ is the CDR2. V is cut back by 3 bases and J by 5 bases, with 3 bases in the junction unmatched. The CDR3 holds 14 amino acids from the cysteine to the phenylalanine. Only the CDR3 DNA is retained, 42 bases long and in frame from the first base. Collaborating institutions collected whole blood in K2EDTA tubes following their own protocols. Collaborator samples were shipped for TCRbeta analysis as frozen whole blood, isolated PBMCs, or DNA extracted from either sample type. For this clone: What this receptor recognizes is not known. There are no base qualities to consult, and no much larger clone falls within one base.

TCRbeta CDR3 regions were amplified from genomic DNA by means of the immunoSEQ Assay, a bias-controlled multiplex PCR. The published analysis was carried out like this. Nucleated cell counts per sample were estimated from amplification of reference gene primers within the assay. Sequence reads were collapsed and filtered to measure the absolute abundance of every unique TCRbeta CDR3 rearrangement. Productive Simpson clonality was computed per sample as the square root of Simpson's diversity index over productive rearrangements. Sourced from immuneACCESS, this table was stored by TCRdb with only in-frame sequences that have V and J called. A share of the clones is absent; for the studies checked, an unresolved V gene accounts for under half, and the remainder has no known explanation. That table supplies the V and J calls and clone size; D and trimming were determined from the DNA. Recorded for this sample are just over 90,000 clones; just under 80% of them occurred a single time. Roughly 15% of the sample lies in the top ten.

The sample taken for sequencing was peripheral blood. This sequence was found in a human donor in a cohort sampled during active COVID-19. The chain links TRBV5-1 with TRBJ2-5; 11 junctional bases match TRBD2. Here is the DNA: TGCGCCAGCAGCTGGGGGACTAGCGGTGAGACCCAGTACTTC. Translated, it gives CASSWGTSGETQYF.